This passage covers 10 T cell receptor beta chains from one sample sequenced in a study of T cells in Graves' hyperthyroidism and ophthalmopathy. RNA transcripts provided the source from which TCR beta CDR3 regions were amplified. The HTBI primer set was used in a first-round RT-PCR of the TCR CDR3. TCRdb processed the multiplex PCR reads anew with MiXCR; each CDR3 protein has one entry. Of around 490,000 distinct CDR3 sequences listed, approximately 20% are singletons. Sequenced input: blood. These receptors were collected from a man in his forties or fifties with Graves' ophthalmopathy.

This clonotype was seen a handful of times. V gene TRBV20-1 combines with J gene TRBJ2-1, with 8 bases matching TRBD1. Per germline, CDR1 DFQATT and CDR2 SNEGSKA (reference sequence). CDR3 length: 17 amino acids. V lost 4 bases, J lost 2 bases, and 13 bases stayed unmatched. The CDR3 loop reads CSATGGSGIITYNEQFF. The CDR3 nucleotides read TGCAGTGCTACAGGGGGCTCTGGGATTATTACCTACAATGAGCAGTTCTTC.

This clonotype was recorded many times. V usage is TRBV6-5 and J usage is TRBJ1-1, with D unresolved. CDR1 and CDR2 from the germline V gene are MNHEY and SVGAGI. The CDR3 has 13 residues. Trimming shortened V by 3 bases and J by 5 bases, and 10 bases separated the two germline ends. CDR3 loop: CASSYAGGTEAFF. DNA of the CDR3: TGTGCCAGCAGTTATGCGGGCGGAACTGAAGCTTTCTTT.

This clonotype showed up just a few times. The rearrangement links TRBV5-5 to TRBJ1-2; TRBD1 might be the D (6 bases). The germline V gene has CDR1 SGHKS and CDR2 YYEKEE (reference sequence). The CDR3 totals 16 residues. V was trimmed by 1 base and J by 0 bases, leaving 13 bases between them. The CDR3 DNA is TGTGCCAGCAGCTTGTTCGGGGGCTCGGCTAACTATGGCTACACCTTC. Protein: CASSLFGGSANYGYTF.

This clonotype was counted at least ten times. The chain joins TRBV5-8 to TRBJ2-1; tentatively, D is TRBD2 (5 bases). Deletions cut 0 bases from V and 6 bases from J, with 13 bases between. Per germline, CDR1 SGHTS and CDR2 YDEGEE. The CDR3 has 15 residues. The DNA for the CDR3 is TGTGCCAGCAGCTTGGGTCCACTCAGCGGCAATGAGCAGTTCTTC. Amino acid sequence: CASSLGPLSGNEQFF.

The chain links TRBV18 to TRBJ2-7; D gene ambiguous. V gave up 2 bases and J gave up 1 base, with 9 bases separating them. This CDR3 comprises 14 residues. From germline, CDR1 is KGHSH and CDR2 LQKENI. CDR3 coding DNA: TGTGCCAGCTCACCAAGAACGGAATCCTACGAGCAGTACTTC. It encodes CASSPRTESYEQYF.

The chain recombines TRBV7-2 with TRBJ2-3, with TRBD2 matching over 14 bases. The CDR3 has 17 amino acids. CDR1 SGHTA and CDR2 FQGNSA come from the germline V gene. With V trimmed by 5 bases and J by 2 bases, 6 bases remained unmatched. CDR3 in DNA: TGTGCCAGCAGCCCCAGACTAGCGGGAGGGCACACAGATACGCAGTATTTT. Translated: CASSPRLAGGHTDTQYF.

This clonotype was seen at least ten times. This chain uses TRBV6-1 with TRBJ2-5; D is perhaps TRBD2 (5 bases). Trimming shortened V by 5 bases and J by 0 bases, and 7 bases separated the two germline ends. Germline V lookup: CDR1 MNHNS, CDR2 SASEGT. CDR3 length equals 13 residues. The chain's CDR3 is CASSRTHQETQYF. The CDR3 DNA follows: TGTGCCAGCAGTCGGACTCACCAAGAGACCCAGTACTTC.

This clonotype was counted only a few times. This chain connects TRBV27 to TRBJ2-3; D tentatively reads TRBD1 or TRBD2 (5 bases each). V shed 4 bases and J shed 4 bases, with 9 bases lying between them. The CDR3 is made up of 13 amino acids. CDR1 MNHEY and CDR2 SMNVEV come from the germline V gene (reference sequence). In nucleotides, the CDR3 is TGTGCCAGCAGTTCCCAGGGACCAGATACGCAGTATTTT. Its translation is CASSSQGPDTQYF.

The gene calls are TRBV5-1 and TRBJ1-1; D may be TRBD1 (6 bases). Germline assignment: CDR1 SGHRS and CDR2 YFSETQ. Trimming left V 3 bases short and J 1 base short, with 13 bases between. This CDR3 region has 15 residues. DNA of the CDR3: TGCGCCAGCAGCTCGGAGGGGGTGGGGAACACTGAAGCTTTCTTT. Encoded protein: CASSSEGVGNTEAFF.

This clonotype appeared many times. V gene TRBV20-1 combines with J gene TRBJ2-7, with TRBD2 matching over 13 bases. V dropped 4 bases and J dropped 4; count of bases not matched to a gene: 13. CDR1 DFQATT and CDR2 SNEGSKA come from the germline V gene (reference sequence). The CDR3 is 17 residues long. CDR3 sequence reads: CSATNPGLAGVRYEQYF. CDR3 sequence (DNA): TGCAGTGCTACCAACCCCGGACTAGCGGGAGTACGGTACGAGCAGTACTTC.